This is a list of T cell receptor beta chains from one sample in a study of OX40 agonist ivuxolimab in advanced cancers. Libraries were prepared by immunoSEQ multiplex PCR; TCRdb keeps only in-frame clonotypes and omits some of them. Among some 50,000 clones listed, approximately 78% were seen once. Sample: CD4+ or CD8+ T cells sorted from blood, taken in a trial of the OX40 agonist ivuxolimab. The receptors shown here come from an adult with an advanced solid tumor such as melanoma, head and neck, liver or kidney cancer. The CDR3 runs from the conserved cysteine through the conserved F or W. D genes are given only for firm matches. Expanded clones are given a class, and other clones once, few, many or no size at all.

clone size	V gene	J gene	D gene	CDR3 protein	CDR3 DNA
-	TRBV18	TRBJ2-2	TRBD1	CASSDRDRKTTGELFF	TGTGCCAGCTCAGACCGGGACAGGAAGACCACCGGGGAGCTGTTTTTT
few	TRBV5-1	TRBJ2-7	TRBD1	CASSPMNRGLGSEQYF	TGCGCCAGCAGCCCGATGAACAGGGGCCTCGGTTCCGAGCAGTACTTC
-	TRBV6-5	TRBJ2-5	-	CASSPQETQYF	TGTGCCAGCAGTCCACAAGAGACCCAGTACTTC
-	TRBV6-1	TRBJ1-1	-	CASSEEPGLTEAFF	TGTGCCAGCAGTGAAGAACCAGGGCTCACTGAAGCTTTCTTT
-	TRBV20-1	TRBJ1-2	-	CSAISNYGYTF	TGCAGTGCTATCAGTAACTATGGCTACACCTTC
-	TRBV5-1	TRBJ2-1	TRBD1	CASSFTRDSGSYNEQFF	TGCGCCAGCAGCTTCACCCGGGACAGCGGCTCCTACAATGAGCAGTTCTTC
-	TRBV7-2	TRBJ1-2	-	CASSLARRQTSGYTF	TGTGCCAGCAGCTTAGCGCGGAGGCAGACCTCCGGCTACACCTTC
-	TRBV4-2	TRBJ1-6	-	CASSQDLGDDSPLHF	TGTGCCAGCAGCCAAGATCTGGGGGACGATTCACCCCTCCACTTT
few	TRBV5-1	TRBJ2-5	TRBD2	CASSLGVAGFSQETQYF	TGCGCCAGCAGCTTGGGGGTAGCGGGGTTTTCCCAAGAGACCCAGTACTTC
-	TRBV7-9	TRBJ1-1	-	CASRPDSYTEAFF	TGTGCCAGCAGACCGGACAGCTACACTGAAGCTTTCTTT
-	TRBV9	TRBJ1-2	-	CASSVDSGKVDGYTF	TGTGCCAGCAGCGTAGACTCAGGGAAGGTCGATGGCTACACCTTC
few	TRBV18	TRBJ2-1	-	CASSLSRTEGDEQFF	TGTGCCAGCTCACTTTCTCGGACCGAGGGCGATGAGCAGTTCTTC
-	TRBV13	TRBJ1-5	-	CASKKGRQPQHF	TGTGCCAGCAAGAAAGGGCGTCAGCCCCAGCATTTT
-	TRBV10-1	TRBJ2-3	-	CASSEGQGFTDTQYF	TGCGCCAGCAGTGAGGGGCAGGGGTTCACAGATACGCAGTATTTT
-	TRBV18	TRBJ2-1	-	CASSQLHEGNEQFF	TGTGCCAGCTCACAGCTTCACGAGGGGAATGAGCAGTTCTTC
once	TRBV6-1	TRBJ2-7	-	CAIRAGPWEQYF	TGTGCCATCCGGGCCGGGCCATGGGAGCAGTACTTC
-	TRBV6-1	TRBJ1-1	-	CASRRPNTEAFF	TGTGCCAGCAGGCGACCAAACACTGAAGCTTTCTTT
-	TRBV6-6	TRBJ1-2	TRBD1	CASTSILGTVYGYTF	TGTGCCAGCACCTCTATTCTTGGGACAGTTTATGGCTACACCTTC
-	TRBV5-1	TRBJ1-5	-	CASSPDSNQPQHF	TGCGCCAGCAGCCCGGATAGCAATCAGCCCCAGCATTTT
once	TRBV28	TRBJ2-5	TRBD1	CANRGQGQETQYF	TGTGCCAACAGGGGGCAGGGGCAAGAGACCCAGTACTTC
-	TRBV10-3	TRBJ2-7	-	CAIGGVTGEQYF	TGTGCCATCGGGGGAGTTACGGGAGAGCAGTACTTC
-	TRBV21-1	TRBJ1-6	-	CASSKAAPGVFNSPLHF	TGTGCCAGCAGCAAAGCGGCCCCAGGGGTCTTTAATTCACCCCTCCACTTT
-	TRBV5-4	TRBJ2-3	-	CASRRFTDTQYF	TGTGCCAGCAGACGATTCACAGATACGCAGTATTTT
-	TRBV6-1	TRBJ2-5	TRBD2	CASTNSGSQETQYF	TGTGCCAGCACGAACAGCGGGAGTCAAGAGACCCAGTACTTC
few	TRBV25-1	TRBJ1-2	-	CASSAQLGYTF	TGTGCCAGCAGTGCCCAGTTGGGCTACACCTTC
few	TRBV12-5	TRBJ1-5	-	CASGFVEGQPQHF	TGTGCTAGTGGTTTCGTGGAGGGGCAGCCCCAGCATTTT
-	TRBV19	TRBJ1-2	-	CASSIDGDVVYGYTF	TGTGCCAGTAGTATAGATGGGGACGTCGTCTATGGCTACACCTTC
-	TRBV19	TRBJ1-4	-	CASSINRATNEKLFF	TGTGCCAGTAGTATCAACAGGGCAACTAATGAAAAACTGTTTTTT
-	TRBV2	TRBJ2-5	-	CASSEAVGLAQETQYF	TGTGCCAGCAGTGAAGCTGTCGGACTCGCTCAAGAGACCCAGTACTTC
once	TRBV6-5	TRBJ1-2	-	CASSRTTRGAHGYTF	TGTGCCAGCAGCCGGACAACTCGGGGGGCTCATGGCTACACCTTC
-	TRBV19	TRBJ2-2	TRBD2	CASRPPGGGAKTGELFF	TGTGCCAGTAGGCCCCCCGGCGGGGGGGCCAAAACCGGGGAGCTGTTTTTT
-	TRBV6-6	TRBJ1-2	TRBD1	CASRAGQAYGYTF	TGTGCCAGCAGAGCCGGACAGGCATATGGCTACACCTTC
-	TRBV7-9	TRBJ1-5	-	CASSSRADGQPQHF	TGTGCCAGCAGCTCCCGGGCAGATGGACAGCCCCAGCATTTT
-	TRBV6-5	TRBJ2-1	-	CASSRGNEQFF	TGTGCCAGCAGCAGGGGAAATGAGCAGTTCTTC
-	TRBV20-1	TRBJ2-4	TRBD1	CRATGGNIQYF	TGCAGAGCTACAGGGGGAAACATTCAGTACTTC
-	TRBV19	TRBJ1-1	-	CASSPVGRTTEAFF	TGTGCCAGTAGCCCGGTCGGGCGGACCACTGAAGCTTTCTTT
-	TRBV6-1	TRBJ2-2	TRBD1	CAGGTGINTGELFF	TGTGCCGGGGGGACAGGGATAAACACCGGGGAGCTGTTTTTT